The 14 T cell receptor beta chains given below trace back to one sample, sequenced in a study of T cell changes during pregnancy in multiple sclerosis. Sequencing was performed with immunoSEQ multiplex PCR; in TCRdb, only in-frame clones are kept and a portion is missing. The sample has 90,000 to 100,000 clones; around 92% are singletons. The sample was peripheral blood, taken after pregnancy. These receptors all come from a female donor in good health, enrolled as a control in a pregnancy study.

The V gene is TRBV19, the J gene TRBJ1-1; D call uncertain. V was clipped by 1 base and J by 3 bases, with 9 bases between them. This CDR3 spans 14 amino acids. CDR1 and CDR2 from the germline V gene are LNHDA and SQIVND (reference sequence). The CDR3 here is CASSIGVRDTEAFF. The CDR3 DNA is TGTGCCAGTAGTATAGGGGTTCGGGACACTGAAGCTTTCTTT. The variable domain in full, with the rest retrieved from reference TRBV19 and TRBJ1-1, is DGGITQSPKYLFRKEGQNVTLSCEQNLNHDAMYWYRQDPGQGLRLIYYSQIVNDFQKGDIAEGYSVSREKKESFPLTVTSAQKNPTAFYLCASSIGVRDTEAFFGQGTRLTVV.

This clone was recorded only once. The chain employs TRBV28 and TRBJ2-7; TRBD1 matches at 10 bases. V gave up 6 bases and J gave up 1 base; unmatched junction bases: 6. The germline CDR1 and CDR2 sequences are MDHEN and SYDVKM. The CDR3 contains 15 residues. The CDR3 loop reads CASSPGQGPSYEQYF. The CDR3 coding sequence is TGTGCCAGCAGCCCGGGACAGGGGCCGTCCTACGAGCAGTACTTC.

This chain joins TRBV5-1 and TRBJ2-5, with TRBD2 as a possible D gene (5 bases). Trimming took off 4 bases at V and 5 bases at J, with 15 bases between the two ends. The germline CDR1 and CDR2 sequences are SGHRS and YFSETQ. This CDR3 has 14 residues. The CDR3: CASSPRAPGETQYF. In DNA, the CDR3 is TGCGCCAGCAGCCCCCGAGCCCCGGGGGAGACCCAGTACTTC.

The chain uses TRBV4-2 and TRBJ2-2, with a weak D call TRBD1 (6 bases). Trimming pared 1 base from V and 0 bases from J, leaving 12 bases between. Germline V gene data show CDR1 as LGHNA and CDR2 as YNFKEQ. This CDR3 comprises 17 residues. The CDR3 loop reads CASSQATRGSNTGELFF. In DNA, the CDR3 is TGTGCCAGCAGCCAAGCAACCAGGGGATCGAACACCGGGGAGCTGTTTTTT.

The CDR3 spells CASSESVGTEAFF. CDR3 sequence (DNA): TGTGCCAGCAGTGAAAGCGTTGGCACTGAAGCTTTCTTT. The V call is TRBV6-4, the J call TRBJ1-1; D is undetermined. CDR1 is MRHNA and CDR2 is SNTAGT in the germline V gene. CDR3 length: 13 residues. Trimming cost V 3 bases and J 4 bases, with 9 bases left between them.

This chain connects TRBV7-8 to TRBJ2-7; 7 bases fit TRBD2. V shed 0 bases and J 5 bases; nucleotides not matched to a gene: 16. The CDR3 totals 18 residues. Germline V CDR1 and CDR2: SGHVS, FQNEAQ. This chain's CDR3 is CASSLARLGGRGRDEQYF. For the CDR3, the DNA is TGTGCCAGCAGCTTAGCGCGTTTAGGTGGGAGGGGACGGGACGAGCAGTACTTC.

This clone was detected only a few times. The V and J genes are TRBV7-2 and TRBJ2-1; D is ambiguous. Trimming shortened V by 4 bases and J by 12 bases, and 19 bases separated the two germline ends. CDR3 length equals 14 residues. Germline V gene sequence: CDR1 SGHTA, CDR2 FQGNSA. The CDR3 bases are TGTGCCAGCAGCTCCACCCTTCGCGAGGATGGGCAGTTCTTC. Residues: CASSSTLREDGQFF.

About this clone itself: Other DNA sequences in this sample translate to the same CDR3. V usage is TRBV6-1 and J usage is TRBJ2-5, with 8 nucleotides matching TRBD2. The CDR3 is 14 amino acids. The germline V gene encodes CDR1 MNHNS and CDR2 SASEGT. The CDR3: CASSPGLVQETQYF. CDR3 bases: TGTGCTAGTTCCCCGGGACTAGTTCAAGAGACCCAGTACTTC.

The V call is TRBV19, the J call TRBJ2-5, with 7 bases lining up with TRBD1. The CDR3 has 12 amino acids. Germline V lookup: CDR1 LNHDA, CDR2 SQIVND (reference sequence). J lost 3 bases, V lost 6 bases, and 1 base had no gene match. The CDR3 is CASRTGEETQYF. The CDR3 nucleotides are TGTGCCAGTAGAACAGGGGAAGAGACCCAGTACTTC.

The J gene is TRBJ2-1, the V gene TRBV4-1; D might be TRBD2 (7 bases). Germline CDR1 and CDR2: MGHRA and YSYEKL. V lost 4 bases to trimming and J lost 5 bases, with 18 bases between them. The CDR3 length is 16 residues. The CDR3 DNA reads as TGCGCCAGCAGCCGGGACGGAGGGGGGGGTAACAATGAGCAGTTCTTC. Protein sequence: CASSRDGGGGNNEQFF.

The chain combines TRBV2 with TRBJ2-1; the match to TRBD2 covers 10 bases. Unmatched junction bases numbered 6, after V lost 1 base and J lost 15 bases. The CDR3 consists of 13 residues. Germline V gene sequence: CDR1 SNHLY, CDR2 FYNNEI. CDR3 DNA: TGTGCCAGCAGTGAAGTAACTAGCGGGACTCGGTTCTTC. Protein sequence: CASSEVTSGTRFF.

The DNA of the CDR3 is TGTGCCAGCAGCCTATTGACAGTGGATAATCAGCCCCAGCATTTT. Residues: CASSLLTVDNQPQHF. The rearrangement joins TRBV28 to TRBJ1-5; D perhaps matches TRBD1 (5 bases). Trimming pared 6 bases from V and 4 bases from J, leaving 16 bases between. The V gene's germline CDR1 is MDHEN and CDR2 SYDVKM. This CDR3 spans 15 amino acids.

The chain carries TRBV6-1 and TRBJ2-4; 7 positions match TRBD1. V lost 4 bases to trimming and J lost 2 bases; unmatched junction nucleotides: 8. There are 16 residues in the CDR3. Germline V gene lookup returns CDR1 MNHNS and CDR2 SASEGT. The chain's CDR3 is CASSGNRGASKNIQYF. The CDR3 coding sequence is TGTGCCAGCAGTGGTAACAGGGGAGCGTCCAAAAACATTCAGTACTTC.

This chain joins TRBV7-8 and TRBJ1-1; TRBD1 matches at 8 bases. J gave up 1 base and V 2 bases, and 6 bases lay outside the gene matches. The CDR3 covers 16 residues. Germline V gene lookup returns CDR1 SGHVS and CDR2 FQNEAQ. The CDR3 is CASSLRQGAPNTEAFF. CDR3 DNA sequence: TGTGCCAGCAGCTTAAGGCAGGGGGCACCGAACACTGAAGCTTTCTTT.